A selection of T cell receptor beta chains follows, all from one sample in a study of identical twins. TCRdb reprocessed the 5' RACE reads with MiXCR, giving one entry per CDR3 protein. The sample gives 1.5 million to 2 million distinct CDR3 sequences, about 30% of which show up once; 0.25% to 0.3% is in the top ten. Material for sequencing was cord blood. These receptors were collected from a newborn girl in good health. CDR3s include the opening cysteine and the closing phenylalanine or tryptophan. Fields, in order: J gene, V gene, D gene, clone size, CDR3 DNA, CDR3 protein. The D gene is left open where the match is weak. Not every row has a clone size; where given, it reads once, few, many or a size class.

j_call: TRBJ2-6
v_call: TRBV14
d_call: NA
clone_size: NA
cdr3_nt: TGTGCCAGCAGCCAAGGTCTGTCTATTTTCTCTGGGGCCAGCGTCCTGACTTTC
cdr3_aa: CASSQGLSIFSGASVLTF

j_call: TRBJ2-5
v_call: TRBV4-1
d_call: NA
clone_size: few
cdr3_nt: TGCGCCAGCAGCCAAGTGGTCACAGGCCGGTACCAAGAGACCCAGTACTTC
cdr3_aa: CASSQVVTGRYQETQYF

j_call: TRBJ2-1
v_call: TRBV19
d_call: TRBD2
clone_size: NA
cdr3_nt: TGTGCCAGTAGTATGGTTAGACTAGCGGGAGGATTTAGGGGTGAGCAGTTCTTC
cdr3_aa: CASSMVRLAGGFRGEQFF

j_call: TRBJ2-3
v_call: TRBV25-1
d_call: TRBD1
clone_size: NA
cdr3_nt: TGTACCAGCAGTTCCACCGGGACAGTTCCCACAGATACGCAGTATTTT
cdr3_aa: CTSSSTGTVPTDTQYF

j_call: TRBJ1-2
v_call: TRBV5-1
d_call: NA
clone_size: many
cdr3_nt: TGCGCCAGCAGCTGGAAGACAGGTTCTAACTATGGCTACACCTTC
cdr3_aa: CASSWKTGSNYGYTF

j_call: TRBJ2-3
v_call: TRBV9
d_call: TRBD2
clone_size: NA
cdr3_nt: TGTGCCAGCAGCGTAGCTACGAGCGGGAGGGCCTGGGGAGATACGCAGTATTTT
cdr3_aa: CASSVATSGRAWGDTQYF

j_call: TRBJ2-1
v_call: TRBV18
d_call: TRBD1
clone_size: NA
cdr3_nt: TGTGCCAGCTCACCACAGGGACAGGCCAATGAGCAGTTCTTC
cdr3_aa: CASSPQGQANEQFF

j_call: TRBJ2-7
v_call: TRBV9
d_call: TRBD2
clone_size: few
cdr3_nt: TGTGCCAGCAGCGTAGCTACGGGGACTAGCTCCTACGAGCAGTACTTC
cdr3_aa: CASSVATGTSSYEQYF

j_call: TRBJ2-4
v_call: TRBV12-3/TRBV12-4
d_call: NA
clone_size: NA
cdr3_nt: TGTGCCAGCAGTTCGACGGTTATAGCCAAAAACATTCAGTACTTC
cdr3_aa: CASSSTVIAKNIQYF

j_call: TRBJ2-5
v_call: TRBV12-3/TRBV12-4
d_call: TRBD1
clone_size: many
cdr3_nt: TGTGCCAGCAGTTTTGAGACAGGGGAAGAGACCCAGTACTTC
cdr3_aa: CASSFETGEETQYF

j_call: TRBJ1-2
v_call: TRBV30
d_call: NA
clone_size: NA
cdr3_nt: TGTGCCTGGGGACAAAACTATGGCTACACCTTC
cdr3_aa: CAWGQNYGYTF

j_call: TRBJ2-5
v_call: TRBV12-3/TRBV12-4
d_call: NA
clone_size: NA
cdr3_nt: TGTGCCAGCAGTTTGAAGGAGGAGACCCAGTACTTC
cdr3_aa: CASSLKEETQYF

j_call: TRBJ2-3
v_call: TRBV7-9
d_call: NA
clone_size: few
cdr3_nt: TGTGCCAGCAGACCACACCCGGTCAGGGGCACAGATACGCAGTATTTT
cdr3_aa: CASRPHPVRGTDTQYF

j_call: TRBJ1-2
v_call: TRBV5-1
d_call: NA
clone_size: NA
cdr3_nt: TGCGCCAGCAGCCCCCGGGGTGGAGGCTGGGATAGCTACACCTTC
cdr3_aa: CASSPRGGGWDSYTF

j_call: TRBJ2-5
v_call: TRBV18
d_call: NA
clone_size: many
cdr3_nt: TGTGCCAGCTCGGGGACGCAACAAGAGACCCAGTACTTC
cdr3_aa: CASSGTQQETQYF

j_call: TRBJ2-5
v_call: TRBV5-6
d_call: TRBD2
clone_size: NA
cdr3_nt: TGTGCCAGCAGCTCCGACGGGACTAGCGGTCAAGAGACCCAGTACTTC
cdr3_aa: CASSSDGTSGQETQYF

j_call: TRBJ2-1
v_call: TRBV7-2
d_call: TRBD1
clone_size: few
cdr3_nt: TGTGCCAGCAGCTTTAGGGGGACAGTCTCCTACAATGAGCAGTTCTTC
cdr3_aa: CASSFRGTVSYNEQFF

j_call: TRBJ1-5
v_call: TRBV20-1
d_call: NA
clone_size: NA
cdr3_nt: TGCAGTGCTAGAGATCAGTGGGAGCCCCAGCATTTT
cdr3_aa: CSARDQWEPQHF

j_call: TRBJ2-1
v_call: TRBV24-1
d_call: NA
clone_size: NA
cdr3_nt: TGTGCCACCAGTGATGGCCCTCCGGCCGATGAGCAGTTCTTC
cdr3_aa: CATSDGPPADEQFF

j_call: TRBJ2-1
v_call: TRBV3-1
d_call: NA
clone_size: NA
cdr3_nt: TGTGCCAGCAGCCAAGCCCGGACTGAACGGGGTGAGCAGTTCTTC
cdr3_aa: CASSQARTERGEQFF

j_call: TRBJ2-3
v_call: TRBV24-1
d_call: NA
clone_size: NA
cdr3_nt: TGTGCCACCAGTGATTCTCCCTGGAAGGGGGGGTGGACAGATACGCAGTATTTT
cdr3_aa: CATSDSPWKGGWTDTQYF

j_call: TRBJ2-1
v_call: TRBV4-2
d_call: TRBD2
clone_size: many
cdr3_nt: TGTGCCAGCAGCGTAAGAGGGACTAGCGGGCCGAATAACAATGAGCAGTTCTTC
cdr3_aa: CASSVRGTSGPNNNEQFF

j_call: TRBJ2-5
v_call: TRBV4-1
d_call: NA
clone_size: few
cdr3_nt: TGCGCCAGCAGCCAAGATTCGCCGGTCCGAGAGACCCAGTACTTC
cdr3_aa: CASSQDSPVRETQYF

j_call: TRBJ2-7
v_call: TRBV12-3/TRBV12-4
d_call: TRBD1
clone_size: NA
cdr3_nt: TGTGCCAGCAGCCGGGGGGACAGGGGGCTCGAGCAGTACTTC
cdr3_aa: CASSRGDRGLEQYF

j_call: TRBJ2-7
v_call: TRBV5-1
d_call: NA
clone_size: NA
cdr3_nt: TGCGCCAGCAGCTTAGGATATAGGAGCTCCTACGAGCAGTACTTC
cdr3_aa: CASSLGYRSSYEQYF

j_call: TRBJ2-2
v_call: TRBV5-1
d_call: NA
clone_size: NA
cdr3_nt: TGCGCCAGCAGCCTCCCAGGAACCGACCCGACCGGGGAGCTGTTTTTT
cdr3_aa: CASSLPGTDPTGELFF

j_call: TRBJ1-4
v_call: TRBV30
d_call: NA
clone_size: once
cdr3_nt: TGTGCCTGGAGTTTGGCAGGGCGATGGGAAAAACTGTTTTTT
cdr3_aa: CAWSLAGRWEKLFF

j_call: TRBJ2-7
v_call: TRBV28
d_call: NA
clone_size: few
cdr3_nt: TGTGCCAGCAGTCCTAGACAGTCCTGGGAGCAGTACTTC
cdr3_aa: CASSPRQSWEQYF

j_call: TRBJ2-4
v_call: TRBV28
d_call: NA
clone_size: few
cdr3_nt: TGTGCCAGCAGTTTATGGGGGGATTTAGCCAAAAACATTCAGTACTTC
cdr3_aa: CASSLWGDLAKNIQYF

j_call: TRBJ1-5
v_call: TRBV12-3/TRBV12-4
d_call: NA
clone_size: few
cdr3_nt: TGTGCCAGCAGACTAGAGGACAATCAGCCCCAGCATTTT
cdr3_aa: CASRLEDNQPQHF

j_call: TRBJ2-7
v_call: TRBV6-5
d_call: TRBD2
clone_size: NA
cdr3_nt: TGTGCCAGCAAACGACTAGCGGGAGCCTACGAGCAGTACTTC
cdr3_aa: CASKRLAGAYEQYF

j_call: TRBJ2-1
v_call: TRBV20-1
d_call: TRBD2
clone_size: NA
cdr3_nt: TGCAGTGCTAGGGGGCCGGGGGGTTCCCACAATGAGCAGTTCTTC
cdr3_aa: CSARGPGGSHNEQFF

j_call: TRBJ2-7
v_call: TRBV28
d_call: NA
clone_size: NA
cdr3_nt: TGTGCCAGCACCCCTTTGGCTGGAAGCTCCTACAATGAGCAGTACTTC
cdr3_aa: CASTPLAGSSYNEQYF

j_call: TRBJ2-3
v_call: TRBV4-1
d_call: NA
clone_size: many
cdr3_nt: TGCGCCAGCAGCCAAGGGATTACGCAGTATTTT
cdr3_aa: CASSQGITQYF

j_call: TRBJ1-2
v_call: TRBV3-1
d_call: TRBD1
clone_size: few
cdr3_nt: TGTGCCAGCAGCCAAGGATGGACAGGGCAGGGAGGCTACACCTTC
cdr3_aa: CASSQGWTGQGGYTF

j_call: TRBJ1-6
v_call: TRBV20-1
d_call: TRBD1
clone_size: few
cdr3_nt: TGCAGTGTCCAGGACAGGGGTAATTCACCCCTCCACTTT
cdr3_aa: CSVQDRGNSPLHF

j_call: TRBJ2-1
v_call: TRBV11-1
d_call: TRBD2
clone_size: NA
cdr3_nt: TGTGCCAGCAGCTCGCCGCGTCCGGGAGGTCGTCACAATGAGCAGTTCTTC
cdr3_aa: CASSSPRPGGRHNEQFF

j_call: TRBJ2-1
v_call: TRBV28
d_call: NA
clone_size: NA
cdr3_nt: TGTGCCAGCAGTTTATTAGAGCTAGCCAATGAGCAGTTCTTC
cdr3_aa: CASSLLELANEQFF

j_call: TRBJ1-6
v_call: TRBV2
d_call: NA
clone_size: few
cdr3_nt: TGTGCCAGCAGTGAGGGAAGGGGAAACTCACCCCTCCACTTT
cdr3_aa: CASSEGRGNSPLHF

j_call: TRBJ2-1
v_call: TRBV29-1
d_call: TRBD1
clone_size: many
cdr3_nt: TGCAGCGTTGCGGGACAGGGAGAGTTCTTC
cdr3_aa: CSVAGQGEFF

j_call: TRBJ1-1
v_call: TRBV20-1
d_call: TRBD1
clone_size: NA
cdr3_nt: TGCAGTGCTAGAGGGGACAGGGGCGTAGGCACTGAAGCTTTCTTT
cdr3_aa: CSARGDRGVGTEAFF

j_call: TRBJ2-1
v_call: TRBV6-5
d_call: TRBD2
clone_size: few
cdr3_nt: TGTGCCAGCAGCCCCGGGACTAGCGGGAGGCGTGAGCAGTTCTTC
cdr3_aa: CASSPGTSGRREQFF

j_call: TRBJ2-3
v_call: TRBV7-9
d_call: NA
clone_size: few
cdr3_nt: TGTGCCAGCAGCTTAATGCCGCCCGCAGATACGCAGTATTTT
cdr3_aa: CASSLMPPADTQYF

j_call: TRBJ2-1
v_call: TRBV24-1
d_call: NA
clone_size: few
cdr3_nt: TGTGCCACCAGTGAGTTTAGCGGAAGCTCCTACAATGAGCAGTTCTTC
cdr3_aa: CATSEFSGSSYNEQFF

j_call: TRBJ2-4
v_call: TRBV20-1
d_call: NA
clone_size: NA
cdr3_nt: TGCAGTGCTAGAATGGGGGGGCCAAGGATTCAGTACTTC
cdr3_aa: CSARMGGPRIQYF

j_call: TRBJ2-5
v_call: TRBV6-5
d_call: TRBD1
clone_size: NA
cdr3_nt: TGTGCCAGCAGTTACGGTCCCGGGACAGGATACCAAGAGACCCAGTACTTC
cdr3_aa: CASSYGPGTGYQETQYF

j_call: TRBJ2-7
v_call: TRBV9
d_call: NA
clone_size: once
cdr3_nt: TGTGCCAGCAGCGTAGGGGTTAGATCCTACAATGAGCAGTACTTC
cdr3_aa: CASSVGVRSYNEQYF

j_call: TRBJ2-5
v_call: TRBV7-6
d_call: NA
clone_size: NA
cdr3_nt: TGTGCCAGCAGCTTAGAGGTTGGGGGCGGAGAGCAGTACTTC
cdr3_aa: CASSLEVGGGEQYF

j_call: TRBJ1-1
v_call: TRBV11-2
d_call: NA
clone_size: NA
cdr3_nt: TGTGCCAGCAGCCGCAGACAGGCGTTAAGAGCTTTCTTT
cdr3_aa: CASSRRQALRAFF

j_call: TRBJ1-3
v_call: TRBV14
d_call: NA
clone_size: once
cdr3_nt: TGTGCAAGCAGCCAAACCGTCGGGGGTACTGGAAACACCATATATTTT
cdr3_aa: CASSQTVGGTGNTIYF

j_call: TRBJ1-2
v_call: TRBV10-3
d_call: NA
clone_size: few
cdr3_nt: TGTGCCATCAGTCGCGGACAATCTAACTATGGCTACACCTTC
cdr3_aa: CAISRGQSNYGYTF

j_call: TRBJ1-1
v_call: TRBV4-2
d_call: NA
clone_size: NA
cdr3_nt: TGTGCCAGCAGCCAAGAAGGTGCGGGGATCACTGAAGCTTTCTTT
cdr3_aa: CASSQEGAGITEAFF

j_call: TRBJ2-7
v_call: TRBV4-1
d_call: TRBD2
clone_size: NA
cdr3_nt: TGCGCCAGCAGATCCGGGACTAGCGGGGGGTCATCCTACAATGAGCAGTACTTC
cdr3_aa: CASRSGTSGGSSYNEQYF

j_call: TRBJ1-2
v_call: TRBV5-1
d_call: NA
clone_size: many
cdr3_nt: TGCGCCAGCAGCTTCCAGCGACAGGCGCCTAACTATGGCTACACCTTC
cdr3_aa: CASSFQRQAPNYGYTF

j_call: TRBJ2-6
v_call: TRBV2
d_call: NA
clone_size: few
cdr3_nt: TGTGCCAGCAGTTCCCCCCTCGCAGCTAAGACCTCTGGGGCCAACGTCCTGACTTTC
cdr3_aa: CASSSPLAAKTSGANVLTF

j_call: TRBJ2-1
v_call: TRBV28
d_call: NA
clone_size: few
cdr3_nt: TGTGCCAGCAGTCCCCGGGGACACCCAAACTACAATGAGCAGTTCTTC
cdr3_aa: CASSPRGHPNYNEQFF

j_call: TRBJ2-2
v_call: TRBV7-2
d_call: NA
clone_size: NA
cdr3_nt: TGTGCCAGCAGCTTAAATCGCAGGTTGAACACCGGGGAGCTGTTTTTT
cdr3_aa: CASSLNRRLNTGELFF

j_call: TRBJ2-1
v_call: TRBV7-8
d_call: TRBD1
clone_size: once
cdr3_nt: TGTGCCAGCAGCTTCCGATTGGGACAGGGCGATGAGCAGTTCTTC
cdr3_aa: CASSFRLGQGDEQFF